Presented here are 17 T cell receptor beta chains from one specimen sequenced in a study of pediatric ulcerative colitis (dated by TCRdb to between 2018 and 2020). To prepare the library, the immunoSEQ multiplex PCR assay was applied. TCRdb's version of the immuneACCESS table is confined to in-frame rearrangements and falls short of the full clone set. An unresolved V gene accounts for under half of the shortfall where checked; the remainder is of unknown origin. In all, the sample holds 30,000 to 35,000 clones, and 80% to 85% of those were seen once. The biggest ten clones account for approximately 1.1% of the sample. During colonoscopy, one to two pinch biopsies were obtained from the rectum for research. The sequenced material came from gut tissue. The origin of the receptors is a boy younger than 18 with mild ulcerative colitis.

The rearrangement joins TRBV23-1 to TRBJ1-5, with D perhaps matching TRBD1 (5 bases). TRBV23-1 carries the ORF label, with uncertain function. This CDR3 has 13 amino acids. The V end was cut by 6 bases, the J end by 6 bases, with 12 bases between. This chain's CDR3 is CASRGPPCQPQHF. The CDR3 DNA reads TGCGCCAGCAGGGGACCGCCTTGTCAGCCCCAGCATTTT.

The V call is TRBV19, the J call TRBJ1-5, with D possibly being TRBD1 (5 bases). The V gene's germline CDR1 is LNHDA and CDR2 SQIVND (reference sequence). The CDR3 has 15 residues. With 3 bases removed from V and 5 bases from J, the gap between germline ends came to 14 bases. The CDR3 is CASSIWQGGDQPQHF. CDR3 DNA: TGTGCCAGTAGTATTTGGCAGGGAGGCGATCAGCCCCAGCATTTT.

V usage is TRBV4-2 and J usage is TRBJ2-1; the match to TRBD2 covers 11 bases. CDR1 is LGHNA and CDR2 is YNFKEQ in the germline V gene. The CDR3 contains 16 residues. V lost 1 base to trimming and J lost 6 bases; unmatched junction nucleotides: 5. CDR3 DNA: TGTGCCAGCAGCCAAGGAGGGACTAGCGGATCCAATGAGCAGTTCTTC. This encodes CASSQGGTSGSNEQFF.

The chain recombines TRBV30 with TRBJ1-1; D remains ambiguous. Trimming took off 6 bases at V and 6 bases at J, with 11 bases between the two ends. Germline V gives CDR1 GTSNPN, CDR2 SVGIG (reference sequence). This CDR3 is 11 amino acids long. The CDR3, as DNA: TGTGCCTGTGACTGGGGAGCTGAAGCTTTCTTT. Protein: CACDWGAEAFF.

V gene TRBV6-4 combines with J gene TRBJ2-6, with 7 bases aligning to TRBD2. This CDR3 is 16 amino acids long. The V gene's germline CDR1 is MRHNA and CDR2 SNTAGT. V lost 6 bases, J lost 0 bases, and 5 bases stayed unmatched. CDR3 sequence: CASSFGGDSGANVLTF. DNA for the CDR3: TGTGCCAGCAGCTTTGGGGGGGACTCTGGGGCCAACGTCCTGACTTTC.

The chain links TRBV18 to TRBJ1-6, with 11 bases fitting TRBD1. The V and J ends lost 2 bases and 10 bases, in that order; junction bases with no gene match: 10. Germline CDR1 reads KGHSH; CDR2 reads LQKENI. This CDR3 region has 17 residues. As DNA, the CDR3 is TGTGCCAGCTCACCATACCCTGGGACAGGGGGTTTCTCACCCCTCCACTTT. Translating it yields CASSPYPGTGGFSPLHF.

This clone appeared a few times. The gene calls are TRBV27 and TRBJ1-2, with 9 bases that match TRBD1. V gave up 5 bases and J gave up 1 base; unmatched junction bases: 8. The germline gives CDR1 MNHEY, CDR2 SMNVEV (reference sequence). CDR3 length: 16 residues. The CDR3 sequence is CASSQRTGAGNYGYTF. CDR3 coding DNA: TGTGCCAGCAGTCAGAGGACAGGGGCCGGTAACTATGGCTACACCTTC.

The chain combines TRBV5-6 with TRBJ1-2; TRBD1 matches at 7 bases. CDR3 length: 17 amino acids. Per the germline V gene, CDR1 is SGHDT and CDR2 is YYEEEE. The junction had 14 bases not matched to a gene; V was cut back by 6 bases and J by 0 bases. CDR3 amino acids: CASNQVGTVFANYGYTF. The CDR3 bases are TGTGCCAGCAACCAAGTGGGGACAGTATTCGCTAACTATGGCTACACCTTC.

V and J are TRBV29-1 and TRBJ2-5; D gene ambiguous. The CDR3 runs 10 residues. Trimming pared 7 bases from V and 5 bases from J, leaving 8 bases between. CDR1 and CDR2 (germline): SQVTM, ANQGSEA. The CDR3 nucleotides are TGCAGCGCCCTTCGGGAGACCCAGTACTTC. Residues: CSALRETQYF.

This chain uses TRBV5-1 with TRBJ1-3; D is undetermined. The germline V and J ends were trimmed by 4 bases and 4 bases, with 12 bases remaining between them. The CDR3 covers 14 residues. Germline loops: CDR1 SGHRS, CDR2 YFSETQ. DNA of the CDR3: TGCGCCAGCAGCCCAGACGGGTTCGGAAACACCATATATTTT. As protein: CASSPDGFGNTIYF.

The chain carries TRBV9 and TRBJ1-2, with D perhaps matching TRBD1 (6 bases). This CDR3 has 15 residues. The germline V gene encodes CDR1 SGDLS and CDR2 YYNGEE. Trimming took off 7 bases at V and 0 bases at J, with 16 bases between the two ends. The CDR3, as DNA: TGTGCCAGCGCCCCGGGGGCTACAACTAACTATGGCTACACCTTC. Translated: CASAPGATTNYGYTF.

The chain couples TRBV5-1 to TRBJ1-1, with D unclear. Germline loops: CDR1 SGHRS, CDR2 YFSETQ. Trimming cost V 0 bases and J 6 bases, with 9 bases left between them. The CDR3 loop spans 13 amino acids. In DNA, the CDR3 is TGCGCCAGCAGCTTGGAGGTGGGAGCTGAAGCTTTCTTT. It yields the protein CASSLEVGAEAFF.

The chain joins TRBV5-4 to TRBJ2-7; D remains ambiguous. V lost 0 bases, J lost 2 bases, and 9 bases lay in between. Germline V gene lookup returns CDR1 SGHNT and CDR2 YYREEE (reference sequence). This CDR3 is 14 amino acids long. CDR3 DNA sequence: TGTGCCAGCAGCTTGGACAGAGATACCTACGAGCAGTACTTC. Protein product: CASSLDRDTYEQYF.

The rearrangement joins TRBV6-1 to TRBJ2-1, with TRBD1 matching 9 bases. The junction had 9 bases not matched to a gene; V was cut back by 7 bases and J by 8 bases. The CDR3 covers 14 residues. CDR1 and CDR2 from the germline V gene are MNHNS and SASEGT. The DNA of the CDR3 is TGTGCCAGCAAAGGACAGGGGTTAGTCGATGAGCAGTTCTTC. It codes for CASKGQGLVDEQFF.

The J gene is TRBJ1-1, the V gene TRBV14, with no clear D. Between the trimmed V and J ends, which lost 2 bases and 3 bases, there was a span of 7 bases. This CDR3 is 13 amino acids long. Germline V gene data show CDR1 as SGHDN and CDR2 as FVKESK. The CDR3 coding sequence is TGTGCCAGCAGCCAAACATTTTACACTGAAGCTTTCTTT. Translated, it gives CASSQTFYTEAFF.

This clone was observed a handful of times. This chain joins TRBV5-1 and TRBJ1-2; no clear D gene. Germline CDR1 is SGHRS and CDR2 is YFSETQ. The CDR3 is 11 amino acids. The germline V and J ends were trimmed by 3 bases and 6 bases, with 6 bases remaining between them. The CDR3 region is CASSYGDGYTF. In nucleotides, the CDR3 is TGCGCCAGCAGCTATGGCGATGGCTACACCTTC.

The CDR3 spells CASSPLLAGGYNEQFF. The CDR3 bases are TGTGCCAGCAGCCCCCTTCTAGCGGGGGGCTACAATGAGCAGTTCTTC. The chain uses TRBV4-2 and TRBJ2-1; the match to TRBD2 covers 11 bases. The germline V gene encodes CDR1 LGHNA and CDR2 YNFKEQ. V dropped 4 bases and J dropped 3; count of bases not matched to a gene: 5. This CDR3 spans 16 amino acids.